This T cell receptor (delta chain) was observed in a study of gamma-delta chains in newborns, infants, children. Study summary: Microbial exposure reportedly drives polyclonal innate γδ T cell expansion after birth.

TCRdb called clones from the reads again using CATT. The sample consists of about 5,500 delta-chain clones, approximately 1.9% of them appearing once. Turning to this clone: This DNA's translation and the protein TCRdb lists, from a much larger clone, do not match at residue 8, likely due to a read error; the protein shown is translated from the DNA.

Germline V CDR1 and CDR2: GEAIGNYY, EKD. Germline trimming cut 4 bases from V and 5 bases from J; bases unmatched to any gene: 6. The length of the CDR3 is 14 residues. Sequencing was carried out using blood. The sequence was obtained from a child who was a newborn, infant or young child, either healthy, febrile or measles-vaccinated (not recorded which). J is TRDJ2 and V is TRDV2; 7 nucleotides match TRDD3. This CDR3 is CACDLLGNTAQLFF. CDR3 DNA sequence: TGTGCCTGTGATCTACTGGGGAATACAGCACAACTCTTCTTT.